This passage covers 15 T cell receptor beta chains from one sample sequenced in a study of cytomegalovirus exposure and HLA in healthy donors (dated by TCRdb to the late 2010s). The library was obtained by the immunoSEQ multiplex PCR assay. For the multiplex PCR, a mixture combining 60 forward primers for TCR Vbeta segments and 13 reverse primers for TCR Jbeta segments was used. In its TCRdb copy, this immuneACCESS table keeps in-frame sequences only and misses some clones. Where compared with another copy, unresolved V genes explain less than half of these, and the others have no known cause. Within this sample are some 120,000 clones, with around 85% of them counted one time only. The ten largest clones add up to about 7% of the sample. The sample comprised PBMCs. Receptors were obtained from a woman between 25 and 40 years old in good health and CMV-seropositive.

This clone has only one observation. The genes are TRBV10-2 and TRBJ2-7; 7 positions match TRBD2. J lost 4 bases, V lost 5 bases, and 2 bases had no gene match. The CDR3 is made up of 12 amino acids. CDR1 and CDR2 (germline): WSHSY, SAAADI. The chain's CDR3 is CASSSSGYEQYF. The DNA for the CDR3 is TGCGCCAGCAGTTCTAGCGGTTACGAGCAGTACTTC.

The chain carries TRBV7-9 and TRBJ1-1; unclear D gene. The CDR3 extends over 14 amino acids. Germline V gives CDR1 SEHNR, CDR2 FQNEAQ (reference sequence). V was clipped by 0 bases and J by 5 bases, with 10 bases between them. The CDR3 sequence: CASSLAGVETEAFF. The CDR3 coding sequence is TGTGCCAGCAGCTTAGCGGGCGTAGAAACTGAAGCTTTCTTT.

In nucleotides, the CDR3 is TGTGCCAGCAGCGAACCCGGGGGCTACAATGAGCAGTTCTTC. Translated: CASSEPGGYNEQFF. The V call is TRBV25-1, the J call TRBJ2-1; maybe TRBD2 (6 bases). There are 14 residues in the CDR3. Trimming took 6 bases from V and 3 from J, leaving 12 bases between them. In germline, CDR1 is MGHDK, CDR2 SYGVNS.

The CDR3 reads CASSPPTDLNTEAFF. The CDR3 coding sequence is TGTGCCAGCAGCCCCCCGACAGACTTGAACACTGAAGCTTTCTTT. The chain employs TRBV11-2 and TRBJ1-1, with D tentatively TRBD1 (5 bases). The V gene's germline CDR1 is SGHAT and CDR2 FQNNGV. The V gene lost 5 bases and the J gene lost 0 bases, with 13 bases spanning the gap. The CDR3 is 15 residues long.

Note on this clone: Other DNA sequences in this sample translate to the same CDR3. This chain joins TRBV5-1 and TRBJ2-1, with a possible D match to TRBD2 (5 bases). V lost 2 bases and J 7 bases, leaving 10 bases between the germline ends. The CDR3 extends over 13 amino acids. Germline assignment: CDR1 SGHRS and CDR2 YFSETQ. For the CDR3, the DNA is TGCGCCAGCAGCTTAGACCCGGGGAATGAGCAGTTCTTC. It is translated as CASSLDPGNEQFF.

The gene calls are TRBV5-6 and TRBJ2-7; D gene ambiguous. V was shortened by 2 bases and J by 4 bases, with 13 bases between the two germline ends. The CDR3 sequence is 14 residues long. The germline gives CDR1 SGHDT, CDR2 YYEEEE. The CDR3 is CASSLILLPYEQYF. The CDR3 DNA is TGTGCCAGCAGCTTAATCCTCCTCCCGTACGAGCAGTACTTC.

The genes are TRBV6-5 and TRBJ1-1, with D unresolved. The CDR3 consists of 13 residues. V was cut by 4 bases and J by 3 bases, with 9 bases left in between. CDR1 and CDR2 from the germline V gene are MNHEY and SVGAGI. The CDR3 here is CASSWSDDTEAFF. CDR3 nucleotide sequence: TGTGCCAGCAGTTGGAGTGATGACACTGAAGCTTTCTTT.

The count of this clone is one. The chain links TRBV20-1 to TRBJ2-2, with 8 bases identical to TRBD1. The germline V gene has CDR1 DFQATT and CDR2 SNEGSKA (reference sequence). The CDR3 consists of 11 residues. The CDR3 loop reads CQGAQDGELFF. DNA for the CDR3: TGCCAGGGGGCTCAAGACGGGGAGCTGTTTTTT.

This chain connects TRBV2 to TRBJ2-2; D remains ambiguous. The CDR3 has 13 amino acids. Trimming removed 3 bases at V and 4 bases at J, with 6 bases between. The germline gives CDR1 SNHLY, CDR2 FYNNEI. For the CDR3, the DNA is TGTGCCAGCAGTGATGGCGGCACCGGGGAGCTGTTTTTT. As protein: CASSDGGTGELFF.

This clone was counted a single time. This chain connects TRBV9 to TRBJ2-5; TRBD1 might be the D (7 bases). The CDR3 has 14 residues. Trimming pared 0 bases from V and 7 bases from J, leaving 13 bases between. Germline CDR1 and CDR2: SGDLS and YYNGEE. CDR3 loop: CASSVEWQGGTQYF. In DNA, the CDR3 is TGTGCCAGCAGCGTAGAGTGGCAGGGGGGGACCCAGTACTTC.

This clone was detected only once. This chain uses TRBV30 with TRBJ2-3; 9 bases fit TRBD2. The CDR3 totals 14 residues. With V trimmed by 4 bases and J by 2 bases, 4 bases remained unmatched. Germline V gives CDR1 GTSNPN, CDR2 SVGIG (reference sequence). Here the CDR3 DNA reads TGTGCCTGGACAGCGGGGGGCTACACAGATACGCAGTATTTT. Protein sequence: CAWTAGGYTDTQYF.

The CDR3, as DNA: TGTGCCAGCAGCCGGGACAGGCGTGAAGCTTTCTTT. It codes for CASSRDRREAFF. The V gene is TRBV7-2, the J gene TRBJ1-1; TRBD1 matches 8 bases. The CDR3 totals 12 residues. Germline loops: CDR1 SGHTA, CDR2 FQGNSA. Germline trimming cut 5 bases from V and 7 bases from J; bases unmatched to any gene: 3.

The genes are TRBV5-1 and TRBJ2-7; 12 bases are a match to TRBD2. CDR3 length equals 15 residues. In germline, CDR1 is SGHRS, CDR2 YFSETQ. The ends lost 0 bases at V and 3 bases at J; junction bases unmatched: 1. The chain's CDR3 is CASSLASGGGYEQYF. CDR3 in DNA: TGCGCCAGCAGCTTGGCTAGCGGGGGGGGCTACGAGCAGTACTTC. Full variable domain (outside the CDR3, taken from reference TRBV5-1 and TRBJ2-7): KAGVTQTPRYLIKTRGQQVTLSCSPISGHRSVSWYQQTPGQGLQFLFEYFSETQRNKGNFPGRFSGRQFSNSRSEMNVSTLELGDSALYLCASSLASGGGYEQYFGPGTRLTVT.

The CDR3 loop reads CATSVRKSGLAGAYNEQFF. CDR3 coding DNA: TGTGCCACCAGCGTACGGAAATCTGGACTAGCGGGAGCCTACAATGAGCAGTTCTTC. The chain carries TRBV15 and TRBJ2-1, with 13 bases fitting TRBD2. J was trimmed by 2 bases and V by 5 bases; bases with no gene match: 12. The CDR3 is 19 amino acids. CDR1 is LNHNV, CDR2 YYDKDF, per germline (reference sequence). Supplemented by reference TRBV15 and TRBJ2-1, the full variable domain reads DAMVIQNPRYQVTQFGKPVTLSCSQTLNHNVMYWYQQKSSQAPKLLFHYYDKDFNNEADTPDNFQSRRPNTSFCFLDIRSPGLGDTAMYLCATSVRKSGLAGAYNEQFFGPGTRLTVL.

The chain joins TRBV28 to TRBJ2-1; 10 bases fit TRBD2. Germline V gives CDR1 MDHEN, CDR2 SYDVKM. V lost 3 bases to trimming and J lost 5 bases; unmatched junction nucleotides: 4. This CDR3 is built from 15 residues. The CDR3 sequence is CASSLSGGGNNEQFF. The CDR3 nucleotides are TGTGCCAGCAGTTTGAGCGGGGGGGGAAACAATGAGCAGTTCTTC.